This T cell receptor beta chain derives from a study of T cells in Graves' hyperthyroidism and ophthalmopathy. CDR3 length equals 14 residues. The ends were cut back, 5 bases at V and 1 base at J, with 10 bases in the middle. Germline assignment: CDR1 MNHEY and CDR2 SMNVEV (reference sequence). Amplification targeted TCR beta CDR3 regions from RNA transcripts. RT-PCR in the first round (using the HTBI primer set) targeted the TCR CDR3. TCRdb re-called the multiplex PCR reads with MiXCR, one entry per CDR3 protein. The sample holds around 440,000 distinct CDR3 sequences, about a sixth seen once. This clonotype was counted at least ten times.

This TCR came from a woman between 18 and 29 years old with Graves' hyperthyroidism. V is TRBV27 and J is TRBJ2-3, with D tentatively TRBD2 (6 bases). The sample consisted of blood. The CDR3 sequence: CASSRSGGTDTQYF. CDR3 nucleotide sequence: TGTGCCAGCAGTCGGTCGGGGGGCACAGATACGCAGTATTTT.